One and the same sample provided the 3 T cell receptor beta chains below, sequenced in a study of T cells in Graves' hyperthyroidism and ophthalmopathy. RNA transcripts yielded amplified TCR beta CDR3 regions. The HTBI primer set served for first-round RT-PCR of the TCR CDR3. TCRdb re-analysed the multiplex PCR reads in MiXCR, keeping a single row per CDR3 protein. This table has a few hundred thousand distinct CDR3 sequences, about 15% appearing once. Material for sequencing was blood. Receptor source: a woman aged 18-29 years with Graves' hyperthyroidism.

This clonotype showed up many times. J is TRBJ1-2 and V is TRBV29-1; D is perhaps TRBD1 (6 bases). Germline V gene sequence: CDR1 SQVTM, CDR2 ANQGSEA. The V gene lost 0 bases and the J gene lost 3 bases, with 17 bases spanning the gap. This CDR3 spans 16 amino acids. CDR3 sequence reads: CSVEDEGGDTYYGYTF. CDR3 coding DNA: TGCAGCGTTGAAGACGAGGGAGGGGACACCTACTATGGCTACACCTTC.

The CDR3 region is CASSSPGLRFGEQFF. The CDR3, as DNA: TGTGCCAGCAGCTCTCCGGGACTCCGATTCGGTGAGCAGTTCTTC. The chain has TRBV7-8 and TRBJ2-1; tentative D call: TRBD2 (6 bases). Germline V CDR1 and CDR2: SGHVS, FQNEAQ. Trimming shortened V by 4 bases and J by 9 bases, and 19 bases separated the two germline ends. This CDR3 is built from 15 residues.

This clonotype has just a few counts. The V and J genes are TRBV30 and TRBJ2-4; TRBD1 is a possible D gene (6 bases). Looked up from germline, CDR1 is GTSNPN and CDR2 is SVGIG (reference sequence). The CDR3 consists of 14 residues. V lost 5 bases to trimming and J lost 2 bases, with 13 bases between them. The CDR3 loop is CAWGTGQSKNIQYF. Written as DNA, the CDR3 is TGTGCCTGGGGAACTGGACAGTCCAAAAACATTCAGTACTTC.